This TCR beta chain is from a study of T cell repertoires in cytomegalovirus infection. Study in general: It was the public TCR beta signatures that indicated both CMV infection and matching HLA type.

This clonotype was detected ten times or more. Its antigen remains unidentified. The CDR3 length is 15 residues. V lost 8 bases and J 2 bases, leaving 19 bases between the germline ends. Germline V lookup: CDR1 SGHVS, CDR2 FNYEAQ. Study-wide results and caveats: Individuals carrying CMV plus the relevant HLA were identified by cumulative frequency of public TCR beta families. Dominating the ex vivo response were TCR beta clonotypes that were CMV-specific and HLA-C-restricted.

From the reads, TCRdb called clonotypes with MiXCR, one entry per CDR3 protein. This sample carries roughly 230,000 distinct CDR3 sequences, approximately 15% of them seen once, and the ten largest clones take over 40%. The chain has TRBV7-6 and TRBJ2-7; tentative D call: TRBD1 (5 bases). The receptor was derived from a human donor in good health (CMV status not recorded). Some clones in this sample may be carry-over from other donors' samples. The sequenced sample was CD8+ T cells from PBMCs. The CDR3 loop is CASDSPDTEPYEQYF. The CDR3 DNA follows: TGTGCCAGCGACTCCCCGGACACCGAACCCTACGAGCAGTACTTC.